This entry lists 19 T cell receptor beta chains sequenced from one sample in a study of blood T cell repertoires in COVID-19. Produced via immunoSEQ multiplex PCR; TCRdb's table is partial and in-frame only. The sample carries around 130,000 clones, roughly 85% recorded once. Sequencing used peripheral blood. These TCRs come from a man aged 50-59 years with acute or convalescent COVID-19.

This chain connects TRBV5-1 to TRBJ1-1, with D maybe TRBD1 (6 bases). The germline CDR1 and CDR2 sequences are SGHRS and YFSETQ. The CDR3 spans 14 residues. Trimming left V 2 bases short and J 9 bases short, with 17 bases between. CDR3 coding DNA: TGCGCCAGCAGCTTCACACGGGACACGGCGAAAGCTTTCTTT. It specifies CASSFTRDTAKAFF.

This chain joins TRBV11-3 and TRBJ2-5, with a possible D match to TRBD2 (7 bases). Germline-derived CDR1 and CDR2 are SGHNT and YENEEA. Trimming stripped 4 bases from V and 0 bases from J, with 15 bases between. The CDR3 contains 16 residues. As DNA, the CDR3 is TGTGCCAGCAGCTCGGACAGTAGCGGGTACCAAGAGACCCAGTACTTC. Its translation: CASSSDSSGYQETQYF.

The chain has TRBV10-3 and TRBJ2-7, with no clear D. Germline CDR1 and CDR2: ENHRY and SYGVKD. The CDR3 is 13 residues long. V was trimmed by 0 bases and J by 4 bases, leaving 7 bases between them. This chain's CDR3 is CAISESIEYEQYF. The CDR3 nucleotides are TGTGCCATCAGTGAGTCGATAGAGTACGAGCAGTACTTC.

V and J are TRBV13 and TRBJ2-5, with D possibly being TRBD1 (6 bases). The CDR3 length is 18 residues. Germline CDR1 is PRHDT and CDR2 is FYEKMQ (reference sequence). Trimming took off 8 bases at V and 3 bases at J, with 28 bases between the two ends. CDR3 loop: CASGPTGLRAREEETQYF. The CDR3 DNA sequence: TGTGCCAGCGGACCTACAGGGCTTAGGGCAAGAGAGGAAGAGACCCAGTACTTC. The variable domain in full, with the rest retrieved from reference TRBV13 and TRBJ2-5, is AAGVIQSPRHLIKEKRETATLKCYPIPRHDTVYWYQQGPGQDPQFLISFYEKMQSDKGSIPDRFSAQQFSDYHSELNMSSLELGDSALYFCASGPTGLRAREEETQYFGPGTRLLVL.

The chain couples TRBV19 to TRBJ1-3; D is unresolved. This CDR3 has 13 residues. The germline V gene has CDR1 LNHDA and CDR2 SQIVND (reference sequence). Trimming stripped 7 bases from V and 0 bases from J, with 7 bases between. As DNA, the CDR3 is TGTGCCAGTATCACAAACTCTGGAAACACCATATATTTT. It translates to CASITNSGNTIYF.

This chain's CDR3 is CASSKNRRGTYNEQFF. CDR3 coding DNA: TGTGCCAGCAGCAAAAATCGTCGGGGAACCTACAATGAGCAGTTCTTC. The V call is TRBV21-1, the J call TRBJ2-1; TRBD2 was called by the table and not checked on the DNA. TRBV21-1 is a pseudogene segment. The CDR3 sequence is 16 residues long.

The J gene is TRBJ2-3, the V gene TRBV19; 10 bases fit TRBD2. Germline V gene lookup returns CDR1 LNHDA and CDR2 SQIVND (reference sequence). This CDR3 has 15 residues. V gave up 8 bases and J gave up 5 bases; unmatched junction bases: 10. The CDR3 sequence: CASGTSGKVKDTQYF. CDR3 bases: TGTGCCAGTGGAACTAGCGGGAAGGTTAAAGATACGCAGTATTTT. Full variable domain (rest looked up from reference TRBV19 and TRBJ2-3): DGGITQSPKYLFRKEGQNVTLSCEQNLNHDAMYWYRQDPGQGLRLIYYSQIVNDFQKGDIAEGYSVSREKKESFPLTVTSAQKNPTAFYLCASGTSGKVKDTQYFGPGTRLTVL.

The chain carries TRBV6-5 and TRBJ2-7; TRBD2 matches at 9 bases. The CDR3 consists of 15 residues. The ends lost 4 bases at V and 3 bases at J; junction bases unmatched: 7. The germline V gene encodes CDR1 MNHEY and CDR2 SVGAGI. CDR3: CASSFSGSHLYEQYF. CDR3 DNA sequence: TGTGCCAGCAGTTTTAGCGGGAGCCACCTCTACGAGCAGTACTTC.

This rearrangement joins TRBV9 to TRBJ2-1; D not resolved. Germline V CDR1 and CDR2: SGDLS, YYNGEE. Trimming removed 2 bases from V and 4 bases from J, with 13 bases in between. The CDR3 spans 15 residues. CDR3 DNA: TGTGCCAGCAGCGTCGGGTCCGTATATTACAATGAGCAGTTCTTC. Translating it yields CASSVGSVYYNEQFF. Complete variable domain (other parts from reference TRBV9 and TRBJ2-1): DSGVTQTPKHLITATGQRVTLRCSPRSGDLSVYWYQQSLDQGLQFLIQYYNGEERAKGNILERFSAQQFPDLHSELNLSSLELGDSALYFCASSVGSVYYNEQFFGPGTRLTVL.

J is TRBJ1-1 and V is TRBV27, with D possibly being TRBD1 (5 bases). Germline CDR1 and CDR2: MNHEY and SMNVEV (reference sequence). The CDR3 totals 14 residues. Trimming removed 5 bases from V and 7 bases from J, with 17 bases in between. This CDR3 is CASSVTSGYGEAFF. The CDR3 nucleotides read TGTGCCAGCAGTGTAACGTCAGGGTATGGTGAAGCTTTCTTT.

This chain connects TRBV2 to TRBJ2-2, with D possibly matching TRBD2 (5 bases). Trimming shortened V by 8 bases and J by 11 bases, and 21 bases separated the two germline ends. This CDR3 has 14 amino acids. The V gene's germline CDR1 is SNHLY and CDR2 FYNNEI. The CDR3 loop reads CASLTRGFGGELFF. Written as DNA, the CDR3 is TGTGCCAGCCTTACCCGGGGATTTGGAGGCGAGCTGTTTTTT. Variable domain in full (rest from reference TRBV2 and TRBJ2-2): EPEVTQTPSHQVTQMGQEVILRCVPISNHLYFYWYRQILGQKVEFLVSFYNNEISEKSEIFDDQFSVERPDGSNFTLKIRSTKLEDSAMYFCASLTRGFGGELFFGEGSRLTVL.

V and J are TRBV19 and TRBJ1-3, with D unresolved. This CDR3 has 15 residues. Between the trimmed V and J ends, which lost 1 base and 0 bases, there was a span of 7 bases. In germline, CDR1 is LNHDA, CDR2 SQIVND (reference sequence). In nucleotides, the CDR3 is TGTGCCAGTAGTATAGTGTTCAGCTCTGGAAACACCATATATTTT. Protein: CASSIVFSSGNTIYF.

V and J are TRBV6-6 and TRBJ2-2; a weak D match, TRBD1 (5 bases). The V gene's germline CDR1 is MNHNY and CDR2 SVGAGI (reference sequence). Trimming stripped 4 bases from V and 4 bases from J, with 7 bases between. This CDR3 is 13 amino acids long. The CDR3 DNA is TGTGCCAGCAGTTGGCAGGGCACCGGGGAGCTGTTTTTT. It is translated as CASSWQGTGELFF.

The genes are TRBV23-1 and TRBJ1-6; TRBD1 matches 9 bases. TRBV23-1 is assigned to the ORF class and has an uncertain function. The length of the CDR3 is 19 residues. The V gene end was trimmed by 1 base and the J gene end by 0 bases; junction bases not matched to a gene: 7. CDR3 protein: CASSQYPYRGPSYNSPLHF. CDR3 DNA: TGCGCCAGCAGTCAATATCCGTACAGGGGGCCCTCCTATAATTCACCCCTCCACTTT.

The chain carries TRBV5-1 and TRBJ2-7, with TRBD2 matching over 11 bases. V gave up 2 bases and J gave up 7 bases; unmatched junction bases: 11. This CDR3 has 16 amino acids. CDR1 SGHRS and CDR2 YFSETQ come from the germline V gene. Here the CDR3 DNA reads TGCGCCAGCAGCTTCCCCTCTACTAGCGGGAGTTATGAGCAGTACTTC. Encoded protein: CASSFPSTSGSYEQYF.

A note on this clone: The same CDR3 also results from other DNA sequences found in this sample. The CDR3 loop is CASSFVRGVGQPQHF. CDR3 bases: TGTGCCAGCAGTTTTGTCAGGGGTGTCGGTCAGCCCCAGCATTTT. The chain employs TRBV28 and TRBJ1-5; maybe TRBD1 (6 bases). The V end lost 3 bases, the J end lost 6 bases, and 15 bases lay between the germline ends. Germline V gene data show CDR1 as MDHEN and CDR2 as SYDVKM. The CDR3 covers 15 residues.

The J gene is TRBJ2-3, the V gene TRBV7-3, with D maybe TRBD1 (7 bases). The CDR3 is made up of 13 amino acids. Trimming took off 5 bases at V and 6 bases at J, with 12 bases between the two ends. Germline values: CDR1 SGHTA, CDR2 FQGTGA. CDR3 DNA sequence: TGTGCCAGCAGCCCCGCAGGGGGGGATACGCAGTATTTT. Its translation is CASSPAGGDTQYF. Complete variable domain (other parts from reference TRBV7-3 and TRBJ2-3): GAGVSQTPSNKVTEKGKYVELRCDPISGHTALYWYRQSLGQGPEFLIYFQGTGAADDSGLPNDRFFAVRPEGSVSTLKIQRTERGDSAVYLCASSPAGGDTQYFGPGTRLTVL.

The chain recombines TRBV9 with TRBJ2-2; TRBD2 agrees at 7 bases. The CDR3 covers 16 residues. CDR1 SGDLS and CDR2 YYNGEE come from the germline V gene. Trimming cost V 3 bases and J 5 bases; bases outside gene matches: 10. CDR3 in DNA: TGTGCCAGCAGCGCACCCGGACTAGATGGGACCGGGGAGCTGTTTTTT. This translates into CASSAPGLDGTGELFF.

The V and J genes are TRBV2 and TRBJ2-7, with a possible D match to TRBD1 (6 bases). V lost 7 bases and J 2 bases, leaving 12 bases between the germline ends. CDR3 length equals 13 residues. Germline lookup yields CDR1 SNHLY and CDR2 FYNNEI. This CDR3 reads CASKTTGTYEQYF. The CDR3 DNA follows: TGTGCCAGCAAAACGACAGGTACCTACGAGCAGTACTTC. Variable domain in full (rest from reference TRBV2 and TRBJ2-7): EPEVTQTPSHQVTQMGQEVILRCVPISNHLYFYWYRQILGQKVEFLVSFYNNEISEKSEIFDDQFSVERPDGSNFTLKIRSTKLEDSAMYFCASKTTGTYEQYFGPGTRLTVT.